These 32 T cell receptor beta chains came from one sample sequenced in a study of blood T cell repertoires in COVID-19. Some clones are missing from TCRdb's copy, which holds only in-frame ones; the method was immunoSEQ multiplex PCR. The data hold 400,000 to 500,000 clones, with 70% to 90% observed a single time. Sequencing used PBMCs or T cells enriched from blood (not recorded which). The receptors were sampled from a woman younger than 30 who had been exposed to COVID-19.

This clone was seen once. The chain is built from TRBV18 and TRBJ2-7, with a possible D match to TRBD1 (6 bases). V lost 2 bases to trimming and J lost 5 bases, with 10 bases between them. The germline gives CDR1 KGHSH, CDR2 LQKENI. CDR3 length: 13 residues. CDR3: CASSPDRYHEQYF. The DNA of the CDR3 is TGTGCCAGCTCACCAGACAGGTACCACGAGCAGTACTTC.

The chain joins TRBV3-1 (or the pseudogene TRBV3-2) to TRBJ2-5, with TRBD2 matching over 11 bases. CDR1 is LGHDT and CDR2 is YNNKEL in the germline V gene (reference sequence). V trimming: 0 bases; J trimming: 2 bases; junction bases outside the gene matches: 5. The CDR3 consists of 17 residues. The DNA of the CDR3 is TGTGCCAGCAGCCAAGATGGGACTAGCGGAGGACAAGAGACCCAGTACTTC. Its protein product is CASSQDGTSGGQETQYF.

The rearrangement links TRBV7-2 to TRBJ1-5; 9 nucleotides align to TRBD1. The germline CDR1 and CDR2 sequences are SGHTA and FQGNSA. J was trimmed by 7 bases and V by 3 bases; bases with no gene match: 4. The CDR3 runs 14 residues. The CDR3 loop reads CASSFGDRDQPQHF. CDR3 coding DNA: TGTGCCAGCAGCTTCGGGGACAGGGACCAGCCCCAGCATTTT.

This clone was observed once. The sample has other DNA sequences that encode this CDR3 too. V and J are TRBV15 and TRBJ1-5; 7 bases fit TRBD1. The V gene's germline CDR1 is LNHNV and CDR2 YYDKDF (reference sequence). The V segment lost 0 bases and the J segment 5 bases; nucleotides outside the gene matches: 1. This CDR3 has 14 residues. DNA of the CDR3: TGTGCCACCAGCAGAGACAGGGGGGATCAGCCCCAGCATTTT. Amino acid sequence: CATSRDRGDQPQHF.

Comments on this clone: At one end, the junction sequence differs from germline, possibly due to a read error. The gene calls are TRBV7-7 and TRBJ2-5; TRBD2 agrees at 10 bases. Germline V lookup: CDR1 SSHAT, CDR2 FNYEAQ (reference sequence). The CDR3 has 17 amino acids. The DNA of the CDR3 is TGTGCTAGCAGCTTAGGTCTCCTAGCGGGGGCCCCAGAGACCCAGTACTTC. It codes for CASSLGLLAGAPETQYF.

CDR3 coding DNA: TGTGCCACCAGTGCCGGGGTCGACACCGGGGAGCTGTTTTTT. It specifies CATSAGVDTGELFF. This sequence joins TRBV24-1 and TRBJ2-2; D is perhaps TRBD2 (5 bases). The V end lost 5 bases, the J end lost 3 bases, and 9 bases lay between the germline ends. Per germline, CDR1 KGHDR and CDR2 SFDVKD. The CDR3 has 14 residues.

The chain combines TRBV10-3 with TRBJ2-7, with TRBD2 matching over 10 bases. CDR1 and CDR2 (germline): ENHRY, SYGVKD. Losses at the gene ends were 3 bases for V and 2 bases for J; bases not matched to a gene: 7. The CDR3 is made up of 16 amino acids. DNA for the CDR3: TGTGCCATCAGTGATACTGTAGCGGGGGGCGCCTACGAGCAGTACTTC. Protein sequence: CAISDTVAGGAYEQYF.

The chain uses TRBV7-9 and TRBJ1-2, with 7 bases that match TRBD1. The CDR3 has 14 residues. The V gene's germline CDR1 is SEHNR and CDR2 FQNEAQ (reference sequence). Losses at the gene ends were 5 bases for V and 6 bases for J; bases not matched to a gene: 9. The CDR3 DNA is TGTGCCAGCAGCCCTGCACAGGGGTTTAATGGCTACACCTTC. Encoded protein: CASSPAQGFNGYTF.

The V and J genes are TRBV6-5 and TRBJ1-2, with a possible D match to TRBD1 (5 bases). The CDR3 consists of 13 residues. CDR1 and CDR2 (germline): MNHEY, SVGAGI. Trimming removed 5 bases from V and 4 bases from J, with 11 bases in between. CDR3 region: CASSRTQSYGYTF. The CDR3 coding sequence is TGTGCCAGCAGTAGGACACAATCCTATGGCTACACCTTC.

The genes are TRBV6-5 and TRBJ1-1, with D maybe TRBD1 (5 bases). V was pared by 7 bases and J by 10 bases, with 10 bases between. The CDR3 extends over 10 amino acids. Per the germline V gene, CDR1 is MNHEY and CDR2 is SVGAGI. CDR3 DNA sequence: TGTGCCAGCACAGGGTTCGGAGCTTTCTTT. Translated: CASTGFGAFF.

J is TRBJ1-4 and V is TRBV7-9, with 8 bases lining up with TRBD1. Germline loops: CDR1 SEHNR, CDR2 FQNEAQ (reference sequence). This CDR3 is 15 amino acids long. Germline trimming cut 3 bases from V and 1 base from J; bases unmatched to any gene: 1. The CDR3 bases are TGTGCCAGCAGCTTTGGGACAGGAACTAATGAAAAACTGTTTTTT. As protein: CASSFGTGTNEKLFF.

This clone was found once. The CDR3 loop is CASSRWGLYEQYF. The CDR3 DNA reads TGTGCCAGCAGCCGATGGGGACTCTACGAGCAGTACTTC. The V gene is TRBV7-9, the J gene TRBJ2-7; tentative D call: TRBD2 (6 bases). The CDR3 is 13 residues long. The V gene's germline CDR1 is SEHNR and CDR2 FQNEAQ (reference sequence). Trimming took off 5 bases at V and 3 bases at J, with 11 bases between the two ends.

This clone has only a few counts. The rearrangement uses TRBV4-1 and TRBJ2-7; unclear D gene. Germline-derived CDR1 and CDR2 are MGHRA and YSYEKL. V dropped 2 bases and J dropped 2 bases, with 10 bases sitting between them. The CDR3 totals 14 residues. CDR3 DNA: TGCGCCAGCAGCCAATATACGTTAGCCTACGAGCAGTACTTC. Amino acids: CASSQYTLAYEQYF.

The chain employs TRBV4-1 and TRBJ1-2; 9 nucleotides match TRBD1. This CDR3 comprises 17 residues. CDR1 MGHRA and CDR2 YSYEKL come from the germline V gene. V gave up 4 bases and J gave up 4 bases; unmatched junction bases: 13. Written as DNA, the CDR3 is TGCGCCAGCAGCCGAGCTTACGGGACAGGGAGTTCCTATGGCTACACCTTC. Residues: CASSRAYGTGSSYGYTF.

The V and J genes are TRBV14 and TRBJ1-2, with D tentatively TRBD1 (6 bases). V shed 1 base and J shed 4 bases, with 16 bases lying between them. This CDR3 has 16 amino acids. Germline V gives CDR1 SGHDN, CDR2 FVKESK. CDR3 nucleotides: TGTGCCAGCAGCCAAGGGCTGGCGGGGGCTGGCTATGGCTACACCTTC. It encodes CASSQGLAGAGYGYTF.

V and J are TRBV7-5 and TRBJ2-3; TRBD2, the table's D call, was not compared with the DNA. TRBV7-5 is designated a pseudogene. CDR3 length: 12 residues. The CDR3 protein is CYKRGSTDTQYF. The CDR3 DNA is TGTTACAAGCGGGGAAGCACAGATACGCAGTATTTT.

The chain combines TRBV28 with TRBJ1-2; D not resolved. Looked up from germline, CDR1 is MDHEN and CDR2 is SYDVKM. The CDR3 consists of 10 residues. V shed 6 bases and J shed 13 bases, with 12 bases lying between them. CDR3: CASSQGKRTF. The DNA of the CDR3 is TGTGCCAGCAGCCAAGGAAAGCGCACCTTC.

V and J are TRBV19 and TRBJ1-5; a possible D gene is TRBD1 (5 bases). Trimming took 5 bases from V and 3 from J, leaving 11 bases between them. The CDR3 sequence is 14 residues long. Germline V lookup: CDR1 LNHDA, CDR2 SQIVND (reference sequence). The CDR3 nucleotides are TGTGCCAGTAGTGGTGCAGGGAACAATCAGCCCCAGCATTTT. Residues: CASSGAGNNQPQHF.

The chain links TRBV12-3 or TRBV12-4 to TRBJ2-4; tentatively, D is TRBD1 (5 bases). The CDR3 runs 11 residues. V was pared by 2 bases and J by 13 bases, with 9 bases between. DNA of the CDR3: TGTGCCAGCAGTTTAACACAGGCCCAGTACTTC. Protein sequence: CASSLTQAQYF.

The CDR3 DNA follows: TGTGCCAGCAGCCCAGGGACTTTCACTAATGAAAAACTGTTTTTT. This encodes CASSPGTFTNEKLFF. The chain is built from TRBV7-2 and TRBJ1-4; TRBD1 is a possible D gene (5 bases). The CDR3 covers 15 residues. Germline lookup yields CDR1 SGHTA and CDR2 FQGNSA. V gave up 5 bases and J gave up 2 bases, with 12 bases separating them.

The genes are TRBV7-6 and TRBJ2-7, with a weak D call TRBD1 (6 bases). CDR1 is SGHVS and CDR2 is FNYEAQ in the germline V gene. Trimming took off 3 bases at V and 6 bases at J, with 12 bases between the two ends. This CDR3 has 13 amino acids. The CDR3 DNA follows: TGTGCCAGCAGCTTTAACAGGGAAGGCGAGCAGTACTTC. Protein: CASSFNREGEQYF.

A remark on this clone: The sample contains more than one DNA sequence encoding this CDR3. This chain joins TRBV6-5 and TRBJ1-5, with D perhaps TRBD1 (6 bases). Trimming shortened V by 7 bases and J by 2 bases, and 9 bases separated the two germline ends. The CDR3 has 13 amino acids. Germline CDR1 MNHEY, CDR2 SVGAGI. CDR3 amino acids: CASNRQGNQPQHF. CDR3 in DNA: TGTGCCAGCAATCGACAGGGCAATCAGCCCCAGCATTTT.

V and J are TRBV7-3 and TRBJ2-1; 9 bases are shared with TRBD2. Trimming removed 4 bases from V and 7 bases from J; junction bases left unmatched: 8. The CDR3 covers 15 residues. CDR1 SGHTA and CDR2 FQGTGA come from the germline V gene. CDR3 loop: CASSSAGGPSNEQFF. CDR3 bases: TGTGCCAGCAGCTCCGCGGGGGGGCCCTCTAATGAGCAGTTCTTC.

The chain uses TRBV9 and TRBJ2-3, with 14 bases lining up with TRBD2. The germline V gene has CDR1 SGDLS and CDR2 YYNGEE. This CDR3 has 17 residues. V trimming: 4 bases; J trimming: 1 base; junction bases outside the gene matches: 5. CDR3 in amino acids: CASSQTSGGAGTDTQYF. The CDR3, as DNA: TGTGCCAGCAGCCAGACTAGCGGGGGGGCGGGCACAGATACGCAGTATTTT.

This rearrangement joins TRBV29-1 to TRBJ1-5, with 9 bases that match TRBD1. In germline, CDR1 is SQVTM, CDR2 ANQGSEA. J lost 3 bases, V lost 8 bases, and 8 bases had no gene match. The CDR3 totals 14 residues. The CDR3 reads CSTTGGKDNQPQHF. The CDR3 DNA reads TGCAGCACTACAGGGGGCAAGGACAATCAGCCCCAGCATTTT.

The genes are TRBV4-3 and TRBJ2-7; 7 bases match TRBD1. The CDR3 spans 15 residues. CDR1 is LGHNA and CDR2 is YSLEER in the germline V gene. The J segment lost 4 bases and the V segment lost 4 bases, leaving 10 bases of the junction unmatched. The CDR3 bases are TGCGCCAGCAGCCGCGGAACAGGGGAGACGTACGAGCAGTACTTC. This encodes CASSRGTGETYEQYF.

V is TRBV3-1 (or the pseudogene TRBV3-2) and J is TRBJ2-7; D is possibly TRBD2 (5 bases). This CDR3 spans 16 amino acids. The germline V and J ends were trimmed by 0 bases and 3 bases, with 15 bases remaining between them. Germline CDR1 LGHDT, CDR2 YNNKEL (reference sequence). In DNA, the CDR3 is TGTGCCAGCAGCCAAGAGGGGTCGCGGGCTTTCTACGAGCAGTACTTC. It encodes CASSQEGSRAFYEQYF.

The chain combines TRBV6-5 with TRBJ1-3; D unresolved. Germline V gene sequence: CDR1 MNHEY, CDR2 SVGAGI. V was shortened by 2 bases and J by 0 bases, with 11 bases between the two germline ends. The CDR3 extends over 16 amino acids. The CDR3: CASSYRRESSGNTIYF. DNA for the CDR3: TGTGCCAGCAGTTACAGACGGGAGAGCTCTGGAAACACCATATATTTT.

The rearrangement joins TRBV13 to TRBJ2-3; 9 nucleotides match TRBD2. This CDR3 comprises 14 residues. J gave up 4 bases and V 7 bases, and 6 bases lay outside the gene matches. In germline, CDR1 is PRHDT, CDR2 FYEKMQ (reference sequence). The CDR3 region has the DNA TGTGCCAGCAAACCGACTAGCGGCGCAGATACGCAGTATTTT. Protein sequence: CASKPTSGADTQYF.

In nucleotides, the CDR3 is TGTGCCAGCAGCCAACAGGCAGTGGGGGGGAGCACAGATACGCAGTATTTT. Translation gives CASSQQAVGGSTDTQYF. The V gene is TRBV4-2, the J gene TRBJ2-3, with TRBD2 identical over 7 bases. V trimming: 2 bases; J trimming: 0 bases; junction bases outside the gene matches: 8. This CDR3 spans 17 amino acids. CDR1 is LGHNA, CDR2 YNFKEQ, per germline.

This sequence joins TRBV6-1 and TRBJ2-7, with 8 bases fitting TRBD1. Trimming removed 1 base from V and 1 base from J; junction bases left unmatched: 6. Germline lookup yields CDR1 MNHNS and CDR2 SASEGT. The CDR3 has 16 residues. The CDR3 region is CASSEDAGGTSYEQYF. The CDR3 DNA reads as TGTGCCAGCAGTGAAGATGCAGGGGGCACGTCCTACGAGCAGTACTTC.

The chain couples TRBV30 to TRBJ1-2, with D hard to call. The V gene's germline CDR1 is GTSNPN and CDR2 SVGIG (reference sequence). Trimming took 4 bases from V and 7 from J, leaving 10 bases between them. This CDR3 spans 11 amino acids. Here the CDR3 DNA reads TGTGCCTGGACCTTCGGGAGTGGCTACACCTTC. Amino acids: CAWTFGSGYTF. Combining the CDR3 with reference TRBV30 and TRBJ1-2 gives the whole variable domain SQTIHQWPATLVQPVGSPLSLECTVEGTSNPNLYWYRQAAGRGLQLLFYSVGIGQISSEVPQNLSASRPQDRQFILSSKKLLLSDSGFYLCAWTFGSGYTFGSGTRLTVV.